Each of the 6 T cell receptor beta chains below was sequenced from the same sample in a study of T cells in Graves' hyperthyroidism and ophthalmopathy (dated by TCRdb to the late 2010s). Preparation of the library involved multiplex PCR. Sequencer: Illumina HiSeq 2000. The TCR beta CDR3 regions were amplified from the RNA transcripts. The first round of RT-PCR for the TCR CDR3 was performed with the HTBI primer set and the Qiagen OneStep RT-PCR kit. The public reads were reanalyzed by TCRdb: fastp trimming at Q25, MiXCR alignment, in-frame beta chains only. Under each unique CDR3 protein, matching rows form one entry showing the most common genes and DNA. In this sample the table shows roughly 740,000 distinct CDR3 sequences, approximately 16% of which occur a single time. Of the sample, under 10% falls within the top ten clones. The sequencing sample was made of blood. Receptors were obtained from a man in his late teens or twenties with Graves' hyperthyroidism.

The V gene is TRBV9, the J gene TRBJ1-6; D unclear. The CDR3 extends over 17 amino acids. From germline, CDR1 is SGDLS and CDR2 YYNGEE. V shed 0 bases and J shed 1 base, with 11 bases lying between them. CDR3 nucleotides: TGTGCCAGCAGCGTAGCAGATGGTCCTTCCTATAATTCACCCCTCCACTTT. Protein: CASSVADGPSYNSPLHF.

The genes are TRBV6-9 and TRBJ2-2; D possibly corresponds to TRBD1 (5 bases). This CDR3 comprises 16 residues. Trimming stripped 5 bases from V and 3 bases from J, with 16 bases between. Germline CDR1 and CDR2: MNHGY and SVAAGI. The CDR3 nucleotides are TGTGCCAGCAGTACCTCGGGCAGGGTCGACACCGGGGAGCTGTTTTTT. This sequence encodes CASSTSGRVDTGELFF.

The chain carries TRBV19 and TRBJ2-3, with 12 bases lining up with TRBD2. Germline V gives CDR1 LNHDA, CDR2 SQIVND (reference sequence). The CDR3 extends over 18 amino acids. After removal of 3 bases from V and 5 bases from J, the junction contained 12 bases not matched to a gene. For the CDR3, the DNA is TGTGCCAGTAGTATCCGCCAGACTAGCGGGGGAGTGGGAGATACGCAGTATTTT. Protein: CASSIRQTSGGVGDTQYF.

This clonotype was counted at least ten times. The gene calls are TRBV10-3 and TRBJ1-2; TRBD1 agrees at 7 bases. V dropped 11 bases and J dropped 4; count of bases not matched to a gene: 4. The CDR3 runs to 11 residues. Germline CDR1 is ENHRY and CDR2 is SYGVKD. The CDR3 loop is CASRTGYGYTF. Here the CDR3 DNA reads TGTGCCTCCCGGACAGGCTATGGCTACACCTTC.

This clonotype was seen repeatedly, ten times or more. The chain carries TRBV11-2 and TRBJ2-1; D possibly corresponds to TRBD2 (6 bases). Germline V gene lookup returns CDR1 SGHAT and CDR2 FQNNGV. This CDR3 spans 16 amino acids. Trimming shortened V by 3 bases and J by 4 bases, and 16 bases separated the two germline ends. The CDR3 region has the DNA TGTGCCAGCAGCTTCCTCGAACTTGGAGGGTACAATGAGCAGTTCTTC. Translated, it gives CASSFLELGGYNEQFF. Full variable domain (missing parts from reference TRBV11-2 and TRBJ2-1): EAGVAQSPRYKIIEKRQSVAFWCNPISGHATLYWYQQILGQGPKLLIQFQNNGVVDDSQLPKDRFSAERLKGVDSTLKIQPAKLEDSAVYLCASSFLELGGYNEQFFGPGTRLTVL.

A few counts support this clonotype. V usage is TRBV5-1 and J usage is TRBJ1-1, with D perhaps TRBD1 (6 bases). The CDR3 is 14 amino acids. Germline V gene sequence: CDR1 SGHRS, CDR2 YFSETQ. V dropped 3 bases and J dropped 5 bases, with 14 bases sitting between them. The CDR3 here is CASSSGQFGTEAFF. In nucleotides, the CDR3 is TGCGCCAGCAGCTCCGGACAGTTCGGGACTGAAGCTTTCTTT.